This TCR beta chain stems from a study of T cell responses to AZD1222 COVID-19 vaccine. Assay used: immunoSEQ multiplex PCR; TCRdb lists only in-frame clones, some missing. The sample has 200,000 or so clones; more than 75% are singletons. V was pared by 0 bases and J by 4 bases, with 8 bases between. The CDR3 runs 14 residues. The V gene's germline CDR1 is LGHNA and CDR2 YNFKEQ. This receptor was obtained from an adult in good health. The gene calls are TRBV4-2 and TRBJ2-3; D gene unclear. Sequencing used peripheral blood, obtained on day 0 of MenACWY control vaccination. This CDR3 reads CASSQDHPPDTQYF. In nucleotides, the CDR3 is TGTGCCAGCAGCCAAGACCACCCCCCAGATACGCAGTATTTT.